This note documents a single TCR beta chain sequence. Its cognate antigen is unknown. Profiling relied on immunoSEQ multiplex PCR, and the TCRdb table lists in-frame clones only, not all of them. The sample contains roughly 1,500,000 clones, approximately 98.5% of which appear only once. The germline gives CDR1 LNHDA, CDR2 SQIVND (reference sequence). This CDR3 contains 16 residues. V lost 4 bases to trimming and J lost 2 bases, with 17 bases between them. The donor cohort consisted entirely of Caucasian adults residing in Nashville, Tennessee. The data are from a study of shared clonotypes between healthy human individuals. Study-level results: Estimated richness was generally greater in naive than memory subsets. Rarefaction showed that sequencing of sorted subsets was incomplete (despite large depth).

Source material: naive CD4+ T cells sorted from blood. Described subset: CD45RA+ positively selected. The TCR was taken from a man aged 30 to 39 in good health. The V call is TRBV19, the J call TRBJ1-2; no clear D. The CDR3 spells CASSRSPGSTNYGYTF. The CDR3 DNA reads as TGTGCCAGTAGTAGGTCCCCGGGATCCACGAACTATGGCTACACCTTC.